Listed below are T cell receptor beta chains from one sample, sequenced in a study of PD-L1 blockade in urothelial cancer. This table comes from immunoSEQ multiplex PCR, and its TCRdb copy is limited to in-frame clones, with some not included. In the table there are about 63,000 clones, 81% of which are singletons. This material consisted of PBMCs, taken around atezolizumab (anti-PD-L1) treatment. Source of these receptors: a man in his sixties or seventies with urothelial cancer. Each CDR3 is given without its conserved first and last residue. Fields, in order: CDR3 protein, V gene.

cdr3_aa: ASNGQGRGTEAF
v_call: TRBV19

cdr3_aa: ASSKIVNRALGYT
v_call: TRBV21-1

cdr3_aa: ASSLSKTNTEAF
v_call: TRBV7-2

cdr3_aa: ATRQGSSGANVLT
v_call: TRBV10-3

cdr3_aa: ASSLSGAEAF
v_call: TRBV7-9

cdr3_aa: ASSAERQSHYT
v_call: TRBV7-9

cdr3_aa: ASSPTSLMNTEAF
v_call: TRBV18

cdr3_aa: ASSGRGYQETQY
v_call: TRBV19

cdr3_aa: ASRETGRDTEAF
v_call: TRBV6-1

cdr3_aa: ASSLETGSNEQY
v_call: TRBV7-6

cdr3_aa: ASSPGHRGQTDTQY
v_call: TRBV9

cdr3_aa: ASSEEGWAEAF
v_call: TRBV2

cdr3_aa: ASSPGTGFSYGYT
v_call: TRBV18

cdr3_aa: ASSPRGGGRTDTQY
v_call: TRBV7-3

cdr3_aa: ASSGKTSVPYEQY
v_call: TRBV5-7

cdr3_aa: ASSPQREGTDTQY
v_call: TRBV6-6

cdr3_aa: ASSQTGSGQPQH
v_call: TRBV6-5